These 30 T cell receptor beta chains came from one sample sequenced in a study of blood T cell repertoires in COVID-19. Using immunoSEQ multiplex PCR, the repertoire was profiled, and TCRdb retains in-frame clones only, with some absent. The data hold about 180,000 clones, with about 87% observed a single time. Source material: peripheral blood. The receptors originated from a woman in her forties or fifties with acute or convalescent COVID-19.

This clone has a single count. The CDR3 is CASSLSSVAGEDEQYF. The CDR3 bases are TGTGCCAGCAGTTTATCGTCGGTAGCGGGAGAGGACGAGCAGTACTTC. V usage is TRBV27 and J usage is TRBJ2-7; 9 bases line up with TRBD2. This CDR3 has 16 residues. Germline-derived CDR1 and CDR2 are MNHEY and SMNVEV (reference sequence). The junction had 8 bases not matched to a gene; V was cut back by 0 bases and J by 5 bases.

The rearrangement joins TRBV9 to TRBJ2-7; 7 positions match TRBD1. Germline CDR1 and CDR2: SGDLS and YYNGEE. V gave up 2 bases and J gave up 2 bases; unmatched junction bases: 10. CDR3 length equals 16 residues. CDR3 region: CASSVSGQENTYEQYF. CDR3 nucleotides: TGTGCCAGCAGCGTTTCCGGACAGGAAAACACCTACGAGCAGTACTTC.

This rearrangement joins TRBV6-2 or TRBV6-3 to TRBJ1-1; 8 bases fit TRBD1. The CDR3 length is 14 residues. Unmatched junction bases numbered 4, after V lost 4 bases and J lost 3 bases. Germline CDR1 is MNHEY and CDR2 is SVGEGT. CDR3 nucleotide sequence: TGTGCCAGCAGTTTCCCGGACAGGGACACTGAAGCTTTCTTT. Protein: CASSFPDRDTEAFF.

The rearrangement links TRBV3-1 (or the pseudogene TRBV3-2) to TRBJ2-1, with D maybe TRBD2 (5 bases). With 1 base removed from V and 12 bases from J, the gap between germline ends came to 13 bases. This CDR3 contains 13 residues. Per the germline V gene, CDR1 is LGHDT and CDR2 is YNNKEL (reference sequence). The CDR3, as DNA: TGTGCCAGCAGCCAAGCTCGCGGGTGGGGGCAGTTCTTC. It is translated as CASSQARGWGQFF.

The CDR3 here is CASSLAGRGNSGANVLTF. CDR3 nucleotides: TGTGCCAGCAGCTTAGCTGGGAGGGGGAACTCTGGGGCCAACGTCCTGACTTTC. The chain combines TRBV7-9 with TRBJ2-6, with TRBD2 as a possible D gene (7 bases). V lost 0 bases and J 0 bases, leaving 12 bases between the germline ends. The CDR3 has 18 amino acids. Germline loops: CDR1 SEHNR, CDR2 FQNEAQ (reference sequence).

This rearrangement joins TRBV27 to TRBJ2-7; 8 positions agree with TRBD1. Trimming removed 5 bases from V and 2 bases from J; junction bases left unmatched: 11. The CDR3 is 16 residues long. Germline CDR1 is MNHEY and CDR2 is SMNVEV (reference sequence). The CDR3 here is CASSPFGQGRTYEQYF. The CDR3 bases are TGTGCCAGCAGTCCCTTTGGACAGGGACGTACCTACGAGCAGTACTTC.

This chain uses TRBV9 with TRBJ2-2; 7 positions match TRBD2. Germline lookup yields CDR1 SGDLS and CDR2 YYNGEE. V trimming: 0 bases; J trimming: 0 bases; junction bases outside the gene matches: 8. The CDR3 sequence is 18 residues long. CDR3 nucleotide sequence: TGTGCCAGCAGCGTAGGGGAGGGCCAACCAACGAACACCGGGGAGCTGTTTTTT. Translation gives CASSVGEGQPTNTGELFF.

The chain employs TRBV7-8 and TRBJ2-1; 8 positions match TRBD1. The CDR3 runs to 15 residues. Germline V gene lookup returns CDR1 SGHVS and CDR2 FQNEAQ. Trimming removed 5 bases from V and 3 bases from J; junction bases left unmatched: 6. The CDR3 region is CASSIYTGGYNEQFF. The CDR3 nucleotides are TGTGCCAGCAGCATCTATACAGGGGGCTACAATGAGCAGTTCTTC.

The chain has TRBV6-2 or TRBV6-3 and TRBJ2-3; 7 bases fit TRBD1. V dropped 6 bases and J dropped 6; count of bases not matched to a gene: 12. Germline CDR1 reads MNHEY; CDR2 reads SVGEGT. The CDR3 is made up of 15 amino acids. The DNA of the CDR3 is TGTGCCAGCAGCCTACCCCAGACAGGGTCCGATACGCAGTATTTT. Translated: CASSLPQTGSDTQYF.

This clone was seen more than once but under ten times. The chain couples TRBV10-1 to TRBJ1-1, with 7 bases identical to TRBD1. V trimming: 2 bases; J trimming: 4 bases; junction bases outside the gene matches: 4. Per germline, CDR1 WNHNN and CDR2 SYGVQD (reference sequence). The CDR3 length is 14 residues. CDR3 nucleotide sequence: TGCGCCAGCAGTGAGCAGGGGGTTCCCACTGAAGCTTTCTTT. Its translation: CASSEQGVPTEAFF.

The chain employs TRBV2 and TRBJ1-5; D call uncertain. V was cut by 10 bases and J by 9 bases, with 22 bases left in between. CDR1 is SNHLY and CDR2 is FYNNEI in the germline V gene. The CDR3 covers 14 residues. The DNA for the CDR3 is TGTGCCACCAAAAAGGCCCCCCAGGCGATGCCCCAGCATTTT. Encoded protein: CATKKAPQAMPQHF.

This clone was seen more than once but under ten times. The V gene is TRBV4-1, the J gene TRBJ2-7; maybe TRBD2 (5 bases). The CDR3 runs 13 residues. The V gene's germline CDR1 is MGHRA and CDR2 YSYEKL. Trimming shortened V by 6 bases and J by 0 bases, and 9 bases separated the two germline ends. CDR3 loop: CASRDGNSYEQYF. CDR3 nucleotides: TGCGCCAGCAGAGACGGGAACTCCTACGAGCAGTACTTC.

The rearrangement uses TRBV4-2 and TRBJ1-2, with a possible D match to TRBD1 (6 bases). The CDR3 totals 15 residues. Germline V gene data show CDR1 as LGHNA and CDR2 as YNFKEQ. The V end lost 4 bases, the J end lost 2 bases, and 14 bases lay between the germline ends. The CDR3 DNA is TGTGCCAGCAGCCCACGACAGGATGAGAACTATGGCTACACCTTC. This sequence encodes CASSPRQDENYGYTF.

V usage is TRBV10-1 and J usage is TRBJ1-1; 8 bases align to TRBD1. CDR1 is WNHNN and CDR2 is SYGVQD in the germline V gene (reference sequence). The CDR3 runs 15 residues. V dropped 5 bases and J dropped 3; count of bases not matched to a gene: 8. CDR3 sequence: CASSNRQGQYTEAFF. CDR3 coding DNA: TGCGCCAGCAGTAATCGACAGGGGCAATACACTGAAGCTTTCTTT.

The chain has TRBV27 and TRBJ2-5; TRBD2 might be the D (5 bases). CDR3 size: 14 residues. CDR1 is MNHEY and CDR2 is SMNVEV in the germline V gene (reference sequence). V was pared by 7 bases and J by 5 bases, with 17 bases between. The CDR3 DNA reads as TGTGCCAGCACCCGATGGCCCCCGGGGGAGACCCAGTACTTC. It encodes CASTRWPPGETQYF.

The chain recombines TRBV5-4 with TRBJ2-3; 7 bases match TRBD2. CDR3 length equals 17 residues. The V and J ends lost 2 bases and 1 base, in that order; junction bases with no gene match: 10. The germline V gene has CDR1 SGHNT and CDR2 YYREEE (reference sequence). As DNA, the CDR3 is TGTGCCAGCAGCTTTAAGGGCGGGAGATGGGGCACAGATACGCAGTATTTT. It translates to CASSFKGGRWGTDTQYF.

The rearrangement links TRBV25-1 to TRBJ2-1; no firm D call. Germline loops: CDR1 MGHDK, CDR2 SYGVNS. V gave up 4 bases and J gave up 8 bases, with 15 bases separating them. This CDR3 comprises 14 residues. The CDR3 DNA follows: TGTGCCAGCAGTGTCCTCCCTCTAATCGATGAGCAGTTCTTC. Its protein product is CASSVLPLIDEQFF.

The chain joins TRBV18 to TRBJ2-1, with 13 positions matching TRBD2. CDR3 length equals 17 residues. V shed 0 bases and J 4 bases; nucleotides not matched to a gene: 3. Germline CDR1 is KGHSH and CDR2 is LQKENI. The CDR3 loop is CASSPPTGLAGYNEQFF. The CDR3 DNA is TGTGCCAGCTCACCACCTACGGGACTAGCGGGATACAATGAGCAGTTCTTC.

V and J are TRBV6-6 and TRBJ1-1; 9 nucleotides line up with TRBD1. V shed 5 bases and J 3 bases; nucleotides not matched to a gene: 7. Germline CDR1 reads MNHNY; CDR2 reads SVGAGI (reference sequence). The CDR3 has 15 residues. CDR3 sequence: CASSRQQGAHTEAFF. In DNA form, the CDR3 reads TGTGCCAGCAGTCGCCAACAGGGGGCTCACACTGAAGCTTTCTTT.

The CDR3 region is CASSQGQAGNTIYF. The CDR3 DNA is TGCGCCAGCAGCCAAGGACAGGCTGGAAACACCATATATTTT. J is TRBJ1-3 and V is TRBV5-1; 7 nucleotides align to TRBD1. After removal of 4 bases from V and 2 bases from J, the junction contained 3 bases not matched to a gene. The CDR3 contains 14 residues. Germline V CDR1 and CDR2: SGHRS, YFSETQ.

V and J are TRBV10-3 and TRBJ2-7; 10 bases match TRBD2. Germline-derived CDR1 and CDR2 are ENHRY and SYGVKD. The CDR3 length is 15 residues. Trimming took 4 bases from V and 7 from J; bases not matched to a gene: 10. The CDR3 DNA sequence: TGTGCCATCAGTGGGCAAGCGGGAGGGCCGAGGGAGCAGTACTTC. Its translation: CAISGQAGGPREQYF.

The chain has TRBV11-3 and TRBJ2-7; maybe TRBD2 (5 bases). Germline lookup yields CDR1 SGHNT and CDR2 YENEEA. Trimming stripped 1 base from V and 6 bases from J, with 7 bases between. The CDR3 contains 12 residues. The CDR3 DNA reads TGTGCCAGCAGCTTAGCCCGGGGCGAGCAGTACTTC. Its protein is CASSLARGEQYF.

V is TRBV6-5 and J is TRBJ2-2; 12 bases align to TRBD2. The ends lost 5 bases at V and 4 bases at J; junction bases unmatched: 2. This CDR3 is 15 amino acids long. Germline CDR1 is MNHEY and CDR2 is SVGAGI. Here the CDR3 reads CASSLTSGGTGELFF. The DNA of the CDR3 is TGTGCCAGCAGTCTGACTAGCGGGGGCACCGGGGAGCTGTTTTTT.

As concerns this clone: This sample includes further DNA sequences coding for the same CDR3. The chain employs TRBV30 and TRBJ2-2; maybe TRBD2 (5 bases). The V gene's germline CDR1 is GTSNPN and CDR2 SVGIG (reference sequence). CDR3 size: 13 residues. Trimming removed 2 bases at V and 1 base at J, with 5 bases between. The CDR3 loop is CAWSSGNTGELFF. CDR3 nucleotide sequence: TGTGCCTGGAGTAGCGGGAACACCGGGGAGCTGTTTTTT.

The chain couples TRBV5-1 to TRBJ2-3; 9 bases match TRBD2. CDR1 and CDR2 (germline): SGHRS, YFSETQ. V lost 5 bases and J lost 3; bases outside the gene matches: 4. The length of the CDR3 is 14 residues. The CDR3 coding sequence is TGCGCCAGCAGGGCCCTAGCGGGGACAGATACGCAGTATTTT. Encoded protein: CASRALAGTDTQYF.

This clone was detected only a few times. This sequence joins TRBV7-6 and TRBJ1-6, with D possibly being TRBD1 (5 bases). The germline gives CDR1 SGHVS, CDR2 FNYEAQ. This CDR3 has 13 amino acids. V was clipped by 5 bases and J by 8 bases, with 10 bases between them. CDR3 coding DNA: TGTGCCAGCAGCCCCTTAGGGGATTCACCCCTCCACTTT. Translating gives CASSPLGDSPLHF.

The count of this clone is one. The chain has TRBV2 and TRBJ2-1; perhaps TRBD2 as D (6 bases). V lost 0 bases and J lost 9, with 15 bases in between. The CDR3 spans 15 residues. CDR1 SNHLY and CDR2 FYNNEI come from the germline V gene. The CDR3 reads CASSEAPTSGSEQFF. The CDR3 DNA reads TGTGCCAGCAGTGAAGCGCCGACTAGTGGCAGTGAGCAGTTCTTC.

The V and J genes are TRBV7-2 and TRBJ1-5; maybe TRBD1 (6 bases). Trimming shortened V by 1 base and J by 4 bases, and 11 bases separated the two germline ends. This CDR3 comprises 15 residues. In germline, CDR1 is SGHTA, CDR2 FQGNSA. CDR3 coding DNA: TGTGCCAGCAGCTTAGGACGGACAGTAAATCAGCCCCAGCATTTT. Its protein is CASSLGRTVNQPQHF. The full variable domain, with the rest looked up from reference TRBV7-2 and TRBJ1-5, is GAGVSQSPSNKVTEKGKDVELRCDPISGHTALYWYRQSLGQGLEFLIYFQGNSAPDKSGLPSDRFSAERTGGSVSTLTIQRTQQEDSAVYLCASSLGRTVNQPQHFGDGTRLSIL.

This chain connects TRBV29-1 to TRBJ2-7, with 7 bases aligning to TRBD1. CDR3 length: 12 amino acids. Germline values: CDR1 SQVTM, CDR2 ANQGSEA. The CDR3 reads CQGGRATYEQYF. CDR3 DNA sequence: TGCCAAGGGGGCAGGGCCACCTACGAGCAGTACTTC.

V and J are TRBV7-2 and TRBJ2-7; TRBD2 matches at 15 bases. V gave up 4 bases and J gave up 5 bases; unmatched junction bases: 3. The CDR3 is made up of 15 amino acids. CDR1 SGHTA and CDR2 FQGNSA come from the germline V gene. Here the CDR3 reads CASSWTSGRENEQYF. In DNA form, the CDR3 reads TGTGCCAGCAGCTGGACTAGCGGGAGGGAGAACGAGCAGTACTTC.